These 15 T cell receptor beta chains were sequenced from one sample in a study of CD8+ T cells in alopecia areata. The authors extracted RNA and reverse transcribed it into cDNA as the sequencing template. Assay used: immunoSEQ multiplex PCR; TCRdb lists only in-frame clones, some missing. The table includes around 65,000 clones, approximately 43% detected once. The sample was CD8+ T cells sorted from blood, taken at week 0. The receptors stem from a human donor with alopecia areata.

The genes are TRBV27 and TRBJ2-1; possible D gene TRBD1, 6 bases. The germline CDR1 and CDR2 sequences are MNHEY and SMNVEV (reference sequence). This CDR3 comprises 15 residues. V dropped 2 bases and J dropped 2 bases, with 10 bases sitting between them. The CDR3 is CASSLPQGPYNEQFF. In nucleotides, the CDR3 is TGTGCCAGCAGTTTACCCCAGGGGCCCTACAATGAGCAGTTCTTC.

The sample holds one count of this clone. This sequence joins TRBV4-3 and TRBJ1-1, with 11 bases identical to TRBD1. There are 19 residues in the CDR3. The ends lost 0 bases at V and 0 bases at J; junction bases unmatched: 9. Germline CDR1 reads LGHNA; CDR2 reads YSLEER. The CDR3 DNA follows: TGCGCCAGCAGCCAAGATGTAGGACAGGGGGCCTGGATGAACACTGAAGCTTTCTTT. It is translated as CASSQDVGQGAWMNTEAFF.

CDR3 nucleotide sequence: TGTGCCAGCAGCTTACCCACTAGCGGGAGTCCCAATGAGCAGTTCTTC. This codes for CASSLPTSGSPNEQFF. The chain uses TRBV13 and TRBJ2-1, with TRBD2 matching over 11 bases. Germline-derived CDR1 and CDR2 are PRHDT and FYEKMQ (reference sequence). V lost 2 bases to trimming and J lost 6 bases; unmatched junction nucleotides: 6. The CDR3 extends over 16 amino acids. Together with reference TRBV13 and TRBJ2-1, the CDR3 gives the full variable domain: AAGVIQSPRHLIKEKRETATLKCYPIPRHDTVYWYQQGPGQDPQFLISFYEKMQSDKGSIPDRFSAQQFSDYHSELNMSSLELGDSALYFCASSLPTSGSPNEQFFGPGTRLTVL.

The V call is TRBV7-2, the J call TRBJ2-5; 7 bases map to TRBD2. The CDR3 contains 14 residues. Losses at the gene ends were 5 bases for V and 5 bases for J; bases not matched to a gene: 8. Germline V gene lookup returns CDR1 SGHTA and CDR2 FQGNSA. The CDR3 nucleotides are TGTGCCAGCAGCCCGAGCGGGATGAGGGAGACCCAGTACTTC. It codes for CASSPSGMRETQYF.

The chain employs TRBV6-4 and TRBJ2-2; 11 nucleotides align to TRBD2. The CDR3 runs to 16 residues. V was pared by 7 bases and J by 4 bases, with 8 bases of the junction left unmatched. CDR1 MRHNA and CDR2 SNTAGT come from the germline V gene. Here the CDR3 reads CASTATSGSGTGELFF. CDR3 sequence (DNA): TGTGCCAGCACGGCAACTAGCGGGAGTGGCACCGGGGAGCTGTTTTTT.

This chain uses TRBV30 with TRBJ1-5; tentative D call: TRBD1 (5 bases). Germline assignment: CDR1 GTSNPN and CDR2 SVGIG (reference sequence). With 4 bases removed from V and 7 bases from J, the gap between germline ends came to 14 bases. The CDR3 is made up of 13 amino acids. The CDR3 bases are TGTGCCTGGAATAGCCAGGGTAGGCAGCCCCAGCATTTT. This codes for CAWNSQGRQPQHF.

V is TRBV9 and J is TRBJ2-7; D tentatively fits TRBD1 or TRBD2 (5 bases each). The CDR3 contains 13 residues. CDR1 is SGDLS and CDR2 is YYNGEE in the germline V gene. Trimming shortened V by 4 bases and J by 3 bases, and 11 bases separated the two germline ends. The CDR3 DNA is TGTGCCAGCAGCCGGGGCGCCAGCTACGAGCAGTACTTC. This translates into CASSRGASYEQYF.

This clone was counted only a few times. The chain is built from TRBV4-1 and TRBJ2-5; 9 bases fit TRBD1. V trimming: 5 bases; J trimming: 5 bases; junction bases outside the gene matches: 9. Germline lookup yields CDR1 MGHRA and CDR2 YSYEKL. This CDR3 has 15 residues. The CDR3 sequence is CASSFPGQGWETQYF. In nucleotides, the CDR3 is TGCGCCAGCAGCTTCCCCGGACAGGGGTGGGAGACCCAGTACTTC.

In its sample, this clone was seen a few times. The chain employs TRBV7-9 and TRBJ1-2, with D tentatively TRBD1 (5 bases). Trimming removed 4 bases from V and 0 bases from J, with 15 bases in between. This CDR3 is 16 amino acids long. From germline, CDR1 is SEHNR and CDR2 FQNEAQ (reference sequence). This CDR3 is CASSSTGARSNYGYTF. CDR3 coding DNA: TGTGCCAGCAGCTCGACCGGGGCCAGGTCTAACTATGGCTACACCTTC.

The genes are TRBV13 and TRBJ2-7; D unclear. V was clipped by 3 bases and J by 5 bases, with 8 bases between them. Germline CDR1 PRHDT, CDR2 FYEKMQ (reference sequence). The CDR3 has 12 amino acids. The CDR3 loop is CASSLDDHEQYF. CDR3 nucleotide sequence: TGTGCCAGCAGCTTGGACGATCACGAGCAGTACTTC. Complete variable domain (other parts from reference TRBV13 and TRBJ2-7): AAGVIQSPRHLIKEKRETATLKCYPIPRHDTVYWYQQGPGQDPQFLISFYEKMQSDKGSIPDRFSAQQFSDYHSELNMSSLELGDSALYFCASSLDDHEQYFGPGTRLTVT.

V usage is TRBV5-1 and J usage is TRBJ1-1, with D perhaps matching TRBD1 (6 bases). Trimming removed 1 base from V and 0 bases from J, with 7 bases in between. The CDR3 contains 14 residues. The germline V gene has CDR1 SGHRS and CDR2 YFSETQ. CDR3 in amino acids: CASSLYRVNTEAFF. In DNA, the CDR3 is TGCGCCAGCAGCTTGTACAGGGTGAACACTGAAGCTTTCTTT.

The CDR3 DNA follows: TGCAGCGTTGGTGGTGGTGCGATCGGGGAGCTGTTTTTT. It encodes CSVGGGAIGELFF. The rearrangement links TRBV29-1 to TRBJ2-2; D is undetermined. The CDR3 is 13 residues long. Germline CDR1 SQVTM, CDR2 ANQGSEA. The V end lost 4 bases, the J end lost 7 bases, and 13 bases lay between the germline ends.

This chain uses TRBV7-3 with TRBJ2-5; 7 positions match TRBD1. The germline V gene encodes CDR1 SGHTA and CDR2 FQGTGA. The trim removed 2 bases at V and 4 bases at J, leaving 16 bases unmatched. This CDR3 has 18 residues. For the CDR3, the DNA is TGTGCCAGCAGCTTATTAGGAAGACAGGGAGATTCCTTAGAGACCCAGTACTTC. Translated: CASSLLGRQGDSLETQYF.

This clone was counted a few times. The chain has TRBV7-3 and TRBJ2-7; possibly TRBD1 for D (6 bases). The V gene's germline CDR1 is SGHTA and CDR2 FQGTGA. The CDR3 contains 12 residues. V was shortened by 5 bases and J by 6 bases, with 11 bases between the two germline ends. The CDR3 DNA sequence: TGTGCCAGCAGCGAACAGGGTGGCGAGCAGTACTTC. This encodes CASSEQGGEQYF.

The V and J genes are TRBV5-4 and TRBJ2-6; the match to TRBD1 covers 10 bases. Looked up from germline, CDR1 is SGHNT and CDR2 is YYREEE (reference sequence). The CDR3 sequence is 15 residues long. V lost 5 bases to trimming and J lost 2 bases; unmatched junction nucleotides: 1. The CDR3 DNA is TGTGCCAGCAGGACAGGGGGCGCTGGGGCCAACGTCCTGACTTTC. This encodes CASRTGGAGANVLTF.